Presented here are 7 T cell receptor beta chains from one specimen sequenced in a study of monozygotic twins with inflammatory bowel disease. Reanalyzing the 5' RACE reads, TCRdb keeps one entry per CDR3 protein, without DNA. The sample's table shows around 380,000 distinct CDR3 sequences. The sample taken for sequencing was blood. The receptors derive from a human donor with ulcerative colitis or Crohn's disease, or a healthy co-twin of an affected twin (not recorded which).

The rearrangement links TRBV29-1 to TRBJ2-2; TCRdb outputs TRBD1, but without DNA this stays unchecked. The CDR3 is 12 residues long. CDR1 and CDR2 from the germline V gene are SQVTM and ANQGSEA. The CDR3 reads CSAPAGPGELFF.

This chain joins TRBV5-1 and TRBJ1-5. The V gene's germline CDR1 is SGHRS and CDR2 YFSETQ. The CDR3 consists of 13 residues. CDR3 sequence reads: CASSLDQGFPQHF.

The rearrangement joins TRBV11-1 to TRBJ2-3; TCRdb names TRBD2, which stays unverified in the absence of DNA. CDR1 is SGHAT and CDR2 is FQDESV in the germline V gene (reference sequence). The CDR3 runs to 15 residues. CDR3 amino acids: CASSTRTSFTDTQYF. Full variable domain (remainder filled in from reference TRBV11-1 and TRBJ2-3): EAEVAQSPRYKITEKSQAVAFWCDPISGHATLYWYRQILGQGPELLVQFQDESVVDDSQLPKDRFSAERLKGVDSTLKIQPAELGDSAMYLCASSTRTSFTDTQYFGPGTRLTVL.

The rearrangement uses TRBV3-1 and TRBJ2-7; TCRdb returns TRBD1, unconfirmable since there is no DNA. CDR1 and CDR2 from the germline V gene are LGHDT and YNNKEL (reference sequence). The CDR3 consists of 15 residues. The CDR3 reads CASSQDRDRVGEQYF.

The chain recombines TRBV2 with TRBJ1-2; TCRdb proposes TRBD1, but this gene call is untestable without DNA. The CDR3 loop spans 13 amino acids. CDR1 and CDR2 from the germline V gene are SNHLY and FYNNEI. The CDR3 sequence: CASREYRRPGYTF.

The CDR3 sequence is CSARMPGIETQYF. The chain couples TRBV20-1 to TRBJ2-5; the TCRdb call, TRBD1, lacks DNA for checking. CDR1 is DFQATT, CDR2 SNEGSKA, per germline (reference sequence). CDR3 length: 13 residues.

The gene calls are TRBV5-1 and TRBJ2-7; TCRdb gives TRBD1 as the D gene, but with no DNA this cannot be confirmed. The CDR3 consists of 13 residues. Germline lookup yields CDR1 SGHRS and CDR2 YFSETQ. The CDR3 loop is CASSPGTAYEQYF.